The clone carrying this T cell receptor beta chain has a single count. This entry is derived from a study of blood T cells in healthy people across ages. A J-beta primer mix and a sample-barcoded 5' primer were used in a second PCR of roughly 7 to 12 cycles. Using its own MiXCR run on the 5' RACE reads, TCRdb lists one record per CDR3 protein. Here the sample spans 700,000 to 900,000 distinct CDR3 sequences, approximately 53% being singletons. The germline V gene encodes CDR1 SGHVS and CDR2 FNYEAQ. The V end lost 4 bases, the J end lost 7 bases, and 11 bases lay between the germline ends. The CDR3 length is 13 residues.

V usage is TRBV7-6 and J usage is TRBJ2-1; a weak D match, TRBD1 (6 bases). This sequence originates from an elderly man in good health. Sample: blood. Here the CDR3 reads CASSWGHYNEQFF. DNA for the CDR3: TGTGCCAGCAGCTGGGGACATTATAATGAGCAGTTCTTC.